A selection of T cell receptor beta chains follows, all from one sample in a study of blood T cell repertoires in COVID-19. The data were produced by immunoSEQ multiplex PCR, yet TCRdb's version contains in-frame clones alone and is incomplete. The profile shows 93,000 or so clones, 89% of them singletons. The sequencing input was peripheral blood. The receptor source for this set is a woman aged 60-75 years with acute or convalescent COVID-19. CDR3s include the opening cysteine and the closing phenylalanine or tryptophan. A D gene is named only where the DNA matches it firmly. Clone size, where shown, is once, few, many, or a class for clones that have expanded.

CDR3 DNA: TGTGCCAGCAGCTTTTTACTAGCGGGAGTTCGGGTGGAGCTGTTTTTT
CDR3 protein: CASSFLLAGVRVELFF
V gene: TRBV11-2
J gene: TRBJ2-2
CDR3 length: 16
D gene: TRBD2
clone size: .

CDR3 DNA: TGTGCCAGCAGCACAGACACTGAAGCTTTCTTT
CDR3 protein: CASSTDTEAFF
V gene: TRBV11-3
J gene: TRBJ1-1
CDR3 length: 11
D gene: .
clone size: .

CDR3 DNA: TGTGCCAGCAGTTGGACAGGGGCATCTAGCAATGAGCAGTTCTTC
CDR3 protein: CASSWTGASSNEQFF
V gene: TRBV28
J gene: TRBJ2-1
CDR3 length: 15
D gene: TRBD1
clone size: .

CDR3 DNA: TGTGCCAGCAGGCGGACAGGGAACTATGGCTACACCTTC
CDR3 protein: CASRRTGNYGYTF
V gene: TRBV12-3/TRBV12-4
J gene: TRBJ1-2
CDR3 length: 13
D gene: TRBD1
clone size: .

CDR3 DNA: TGTGCCAGCACCCCTGGCGGGGAAAGGTGGGAGACCCAGTACTTC
CDR3 protein: CASTPGGERWETQYF
V gene: TRBV5-5
J gene: TRBJ2-5
CDR3 length: 15
D gene: .
clone size: .

CDR3 DNA: TGTGCCAGTAGTTCGGGCGGGAGGGCCTACAATGAGCAGTTCTTC
CDR3 protein: CASSSGGRAYNEQFF
V gene: TRBV19
J gene: TRBJ2-1
CDR3 length: 15
D gene: TRBD2
clone size: once

CDR3 DNA: TGTGCCAGTAGTATAGCGGGGGAGAACACTGAAGCTTTCTTT
CDR3 protein: CASSIAGENTEAFF
V gene: TRBV19
J gene: TRBJ1-1
CDR3 length: 14
D gene: .
clone size: .

CDR3 DNA: TGTGCCAGCAGTTCAGGTTCTCCCTACGAGCAGTACTTC
CDR3 protein: CASSSGSPYEQYF
V gene: TRBV28
J gene: TRBJ2-7
CDR3 length: 13
D gene: .
clone size: .

CDR3 DNA: TGTGCCAGCAGCCTCTCGAGGGATCAGCCCCAGCATTTT
CDR3 protein: CASSLSRDQPQHF
V gene: TRBV7-3
J gene: TRBJ1-5
CDR3 length: 13
D gene: .
clone size: .

CDR3 DNA: TGTGCCAGCAGCCAATCTAGAACAGGGGTAAACACTGAAGCTTTCTTT
CDR3 protein: CASSQSRTGVNTEAFF
V gene: TRBV3-1/TRBV3-2
J gene: TRBJ1-1
CDR3 length: 16
D gene: TRBD1
clone size: once

CDR3 DNA: TGCGCCAGCAGCAGGGATACAGGAACTGAAGCTTTCTTT
CDR3 protein: CASSRDTGTEAFF
V gene: TRBV5-1
J gene: TRBJ1-1
CDR3 length: 13
D gene: .
clone size: .

CDR3 DNA: TGTGCCAGCAGTTTAAGGCCTAGCGGCTACAATGAGCAGTTCTTC
CDR3 protein: CASSLRPSGYNEQFF
V gene: TRBV27
J gene: TRBJ2-1
CDR3 length: 15
D gene: TRBD2
clone size: .

CDR3 DNA: TGTGCCAGCAGCGTAGGTGGACAGGGTTACAATTCACCCCTCCACTTT
CDR3 protein: CASSVGGQGYNSPLHF
V gene: TRBV9
J gene: TRBJ1-6
CDR3 length: 16
D gene: TRBD1
clone size: .

CDR3 DNA: TGTGCCAGCAGGGACAGTAATAGCAATCAGCCCCAGCATTTT
CDR3 protein: CASRDSNSNQPQHF
V gene: TRBV2
J gene: TRBJ1-5
CDR3 length: 14
D gene: .
clone size: .

CDR3 DNA: TGTGCCAGCAGCTCCGACAGGTTCAGCAATCAGCCCCAGCATTTT
CDR3 protein: CASSSDRFSNQPQHF
V gene: TRBV7-9
J gene: TRBJ1-5
CDR3 length: 15
D gene: .
clone size: .

CDR3 DNA: TGTGCCAGCAGTTACTCGCCACAGGTCCGCTTTGAAGCTTTCTTT
CDR3 protein: CASSYSPQVRFEAFF
V gene: TRBV6-5
J gene: TRBJ1-1
CDR3 length: 15
D gene: .
clone size: .

CDR3 DNA: TGTGCCAGCAGCAAGGGGACAGGGGGGGGGAATCAGCCCCAGCATTTT
CDR3 protein: CASSKGTGGGNQPQHF
V gene: TRBV21-1
J gene: TRBJ1-5
CDR3 length: 16
D gene: .
clone size: .

CDR3 DNA: TGCGCCAGCAGCTTGGGGGACAACCAAGAGACCCAGTACTTC
CDR3 protein: CASSLGDNQETQYF
V gene: TRBV5-1
J gene: TRBJ2-5
CDR3 length: 14
D gene: .
clone size: .

CDR3 DNA: TGTGCCAGCCGCCCGGACGGGAGCTCCTACAATGAGCAGTTCTTC
CDR3 protein: CASRPDGSSYNEQFF
V gene: TRBV25-1
J gene: TRBJ2-1
CDR3 length: 15
D gene: .
clone size: .

CDR3 DNA: TGTGCCGTCGTGTGGGCAACTGGAAACACCATATATTTT
CDR3 protein: CAVVWATGNTIYF
V gene: TRBV6-5
J gene: TRBJ1-3
CDR3 length: 13
D gene: .
clone size: .

CDR3 DNA: TGTGCCAGCAGTTTACGGAGTGAAGCTTTCTTT
CDR3 protein: CASSLRSEAFF
V gene: TRBV28
J gene: TRBJ1-1
CDR3 length: 11
D gene: .
clone size: .

CDR3 DNA: TGTGCCAGCAGCTTAGCGACGGGTTCACCCCTCCACTTT
CDR3 protein: CASSLATGSPLHF
V gene: TRBV7-6
J gene: TRBJ1-6
CDR3 length: 13
D gene: .
clone size: .

CDR3 DNA: TGTGCCACCAGTGAGCGGGGAAGGGCCCCGGGCACAGATACGCAGTATTTT
CDR3 protein: CATSERGRAPGTDTQYF
V gene: TRBV24-1
J gene: TRBJ2-3
CDR3 length: 17
D gene: .
clone size: .

CDR3 DNA: TGTGCCAGTAGGAGGAGCGGGAGCGGTGGGAATGAGCAGTTCTTC
CDR3 protein: CASRRSGSGGNEQFF
V gene: TRBV19
J gene: TRBJ2-1
CDR3 length: 15
D gene: TRBD2
clone size: .

CDR3 DNA: TGTGCCAGCAGCCAAGCTGGAGGTTACACAGATACGCAGTATTTT
CDR3 protein: CASSQAGGYTDTQYF
V gene: TRBV3-1/TRBV3-2
J gene: TRBJ2-3
CDR3 length: 15
D gene: .
clone size: .

CDR3 DNA: TGTGCCAGCAGTCCACGGGACAGGTCTAATTCACCCCTCCACTTT
CDR3 protein: CASSPRDRSNSPLHF
V gene: TRBV6-5
J gene: TRBJ1-6
CDR3 length: 15
D gene: TRBD1
clone size: .

CDR3 DNA: TGTGCCAGCATCCCCTCGGGACTAGCGGGGGTTTACAATGAGCAGTTCTTC
CDR3 protein: CASIPSGLAGVYNEQFF
V gene: TRBV6-2/TRBV6-3
J gene: TRBJ2-1
CDR3 length: 17
D gene: TRBD2
clone size: .

CDR3 DNA: TGTGCCAGCAGCTTAAGCGGGAGGTCCTACAATGAGCAGTTCTTC
CDR3 protein: CASSLSGRSYNEQFF
V gene: TRBV7-9
J gene: TRBJ2-1
CDR3 length: 15
D gene: TRBD2
clone size: .

CDR3 DNA: TGTGCCAGCAGTTTCCCAGGGGACACTGAAGCTTTCTTT
CDR3 protein: CASSFPGDTEAFF
V gene: TRBV28
J gene: TRBJ1-1
CDR3 length: 13
D gene: .
clone size: .

CDR3 DNA: TGTGCCACCCAGGGATCCCAAGAGACCCAGTACTTC
CDR3 protein: CATQGSQETQYF
V gene: TRBV28
J gene: TRBJ2-5
CDR3 length: 12
D gene: .
clone size: .

CDR3 DNA: TGTGCCAGCAGCTTGGCCCGAGACTCTCACGAGCAGTTCTTC
CDR3 protein: CASSLARDSHEQFF
V gene: TRBV5-5
J gene: TRBJ2-1
CDR3 length: 14
D gene: .
clone size: .

CDR3 DNA: TGTGCCAGCAGCCCAAGGCTACAGCTGCCCTCTGGGGCCAACGTCCTGACTTTC
CDR3 protein: CASSPRLQLPSGANVLTF
V gene: TRBV3-1/TRBV3-2
J gene: TRBJ2-6
CDR3 length: 18
D gene: .
clone size: .

CDR3 DNA: TGTGCCAGCAGTCCGGCCCCTCCAGGCGCAGATACGCAGTATTTT
CDR3 protein: CASSPAPPGADTQYF
V gene: TRBV28
J gene: TRBJ2-3
CDR3 length: 15
D gene: .
clone size: .

CDR3 DNA: TGTGCCAGCAGCCCTGGGACAATTATTTCCGAGGAGCAGTTCTTC
CDR3 protein: CASSPGTIISEEQFF
V gene: TRBV11-3
J gene: TRBJ2-1
CDR3 length: 15
D gene: .
clone size: .

CDR3 DNA: TGTGCCAGCAGCCGACAGGGACTCTCTGGAAACACCATATATTTT
CDR3 protein: CASSRQGLSGNTIYF
V gene: TRBV11-3
J gene: TRBJ1-3
CDR3 length: 15
D gene: TRBD1
clone size: .

CDR3 DNA: TGTGCCAGCAGCTTAGAGGTGGGCGAGCAGTTCTTC
CDR3 protein: CASSLEVGEQFF
V gene: TRBV11-3
J gene: TRBJ2-1
CDR3 length: 12
D gene: .
clone size: .

CDR3 DNA: TGTGCCAGCAGTTATTCGGCCTACGAGCAGTACTTC
CDR3 protein: CASSYSAYEQYF
V gene: TRBV6-6
J gene: TRBJ2-7
CDR3 length: 12
D gene: .
clone size: .

CDR3 DNA: TGTGCCAGCAGTTTAACACAGGGGTTAGAGACCCAGTACTTC
CDR3 protein: CASSLTQGLETQYF
V gene: TRBV6-5
J gene: TRBJ2-5
CDR3 length: 14
D gene: TRBD1
clone size: once

CDR3 DNA: TGCGCCAGCAGCTTGGGAGACACAAACTATGGCTACACCTTC
CDR3 protein: CASSLGDTNYGYTF
V gene: TRBV5-1
J gene: TRBJ1-2
CDR3 length: 14
D gene: .
clone size: .

CDR3 DNA: TGTGCCAGCAGCCAGGGAGGGAGCAATCAGCCCCAGCATTTT
CDR3 protein: CASSQGGSNQPQHF
V gene: TRBV28
J gene: TRBJ1-5
CDR3 length: 14
D gene: .
clone size: .

CDR3 DNA: TGTGCCACCAGCAGGGCAGGTTGGGGCAACTCTGGAAACACCATATATTTT
CDR3 protein: CATSRAGWGNSGNTIYF
V gene: TRBV15
J gene: TRBJ1-3
CDR3 length: 17
D gene: .
clone size: once

CDR3 DNA: TGTGCCATCAGTGAGTCCTTGGCGGGTGAAAAACTGTTTTTT
CDR3 protein: CAISESLAGEKLFF
V gene: TRBV10-3
J gene: TRBJ1-4
CDR3 length: 14
D gene: .
clone size: .

CDR3 DNA: TGCGCCAGCAGCTTGGACAGGGCCAACACCGGGGAGCTGTTTTTT
CDR3 protein: CASSLDRANTGELFF
V gene: TRBV5-1
J gene: TRBJ2-2
CDR3 length: 15
D gene: .
clone size: .

CDR3 DNA: TGTGCCAGTACTTATCAGGGAAATCAGCCCCAGCATTTT
CDR3 protein: CASTYQGNQPQHF
V gene: TRBV19
J gene: TRBJ1-5
CDR3 length: 13
D gene: .
clone size: .

CDR3 DNA: TGTGCCAGTAGCGTCACGGGACAAACTAACTATGGCTACACCTTC
CDR3 protein: CASSVTGQTNYGYTF
V gene: TRBV19
J gene: TRBJ1-2
CDR3 length: 15
D gene: .
clone size: .

CDR3 DNA: TGTGCCAGTAGGGATAGGAGGCGGGAGCCGGAGCTGTTTTTT
CDR3 protein: CASRDRRREPELFF
V gene: TRBV19
J gene: TRBJ2-2
CDR3 length: 14
D gene: TRBD2
clone size: .

CDR3 DNA: TGTGCCAGCAGTGAAGCAGGGGGCAGTATCTTC
CDR3 protein: CASSEAGGSIF
V gene: TRBV6-1
J gene: TRBJ2-1
CDR3 length: 11
D gene: TRBD1
clone size: .

CDR3 DNA: TGTGCCAGCAGTGTCGGAATTGGACTTAATCAGCCCCAGCATTTT
CDR3 protein: CASSVGIGLNQPQHF
V gene: TRBV2
J gene: TRBJ1-5
CDR3 length: 15
D gene: .
clone size: .